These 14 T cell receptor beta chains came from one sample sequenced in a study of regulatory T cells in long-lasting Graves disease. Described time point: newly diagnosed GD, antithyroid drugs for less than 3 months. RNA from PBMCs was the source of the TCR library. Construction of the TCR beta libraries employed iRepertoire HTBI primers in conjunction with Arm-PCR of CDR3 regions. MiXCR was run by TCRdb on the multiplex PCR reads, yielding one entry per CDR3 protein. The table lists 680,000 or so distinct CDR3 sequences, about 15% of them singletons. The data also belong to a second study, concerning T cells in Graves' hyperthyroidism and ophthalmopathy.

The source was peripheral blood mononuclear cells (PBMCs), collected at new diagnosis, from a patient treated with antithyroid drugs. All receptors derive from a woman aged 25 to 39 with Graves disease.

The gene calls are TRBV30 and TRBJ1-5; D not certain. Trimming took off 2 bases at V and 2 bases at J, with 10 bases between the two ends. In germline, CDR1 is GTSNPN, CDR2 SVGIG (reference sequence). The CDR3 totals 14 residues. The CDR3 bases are TGTGCCTGGAGTCCTGGTGGACGCAATCAGCCCCAGCATTTT. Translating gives CAWSPGGRNQPQHF.

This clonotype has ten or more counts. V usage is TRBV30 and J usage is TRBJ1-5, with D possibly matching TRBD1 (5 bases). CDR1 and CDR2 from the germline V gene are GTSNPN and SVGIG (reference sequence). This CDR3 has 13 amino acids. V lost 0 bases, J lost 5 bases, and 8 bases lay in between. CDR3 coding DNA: TGTGCCTGGAGTGTGCGGGACGATCAGCCCCAGCATTTT. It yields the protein CAWSVRDDQPQHF.

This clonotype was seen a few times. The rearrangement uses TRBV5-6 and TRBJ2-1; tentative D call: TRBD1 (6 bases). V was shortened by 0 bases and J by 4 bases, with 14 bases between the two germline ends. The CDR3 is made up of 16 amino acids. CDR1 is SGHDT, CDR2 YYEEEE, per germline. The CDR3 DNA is TGTGCCAGCAGCTTGGAGGGCAGGGGCGCATACAATGAGCAGTTCTTC. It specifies CASSLEGRGAYNEQFF. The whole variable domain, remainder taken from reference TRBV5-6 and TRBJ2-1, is DAGVTQSPTHLIKTRGQQVTLRCSPKSGHDTVSWYQQALGQGPQFIFQYYEEEERQRGNFPDRFSGHQFPNYSSELNVNALLLGDSALYLCASSLEGRGAYNEQFFGPGTRLTVL.

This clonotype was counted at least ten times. CDR3 bases: TGTGCCGGGACAAGGGGGACTAATGAAAAACTGTTTTTT. This codes for CAGTRGTNEKLFF. The chain joins TRBV2 to TRBJ1-4; weak D call: TRBD1 (6 bases). V lost 11 bases and J 2 bases, leaving 12 bases between the germline ends. Per germline, CDR1 SNHLY and CDR2 FYNNEI. The CDR3 runs to 13 residues.

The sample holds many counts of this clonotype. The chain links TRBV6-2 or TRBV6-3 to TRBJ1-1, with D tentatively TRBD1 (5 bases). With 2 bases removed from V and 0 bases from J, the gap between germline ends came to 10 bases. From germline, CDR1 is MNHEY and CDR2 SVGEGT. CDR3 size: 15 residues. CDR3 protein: CASSYPQGMNTEAFF. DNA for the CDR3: TGTGCCAGCAGTTACCCCCAGGGTATGAACACTGAAGCTTTCTTT.

This CDR3 reads CASRPRAFLGNEQFF. The CDR3, as DNA: TGTGCCAGCAGGCCCCGGGCCTTCCTGGGCAATGAGCAGTTCTTC. This sequence joins TRBV28 and TRBJ2-1, with D unclear. The CDR3 is 15 amino acids. The V end lost 6 bases, the J end lost 6 bases, and 18 bases lay between the germline ends. Germline V gives CDR1 MDHEN, CDR2 SYDVKM.

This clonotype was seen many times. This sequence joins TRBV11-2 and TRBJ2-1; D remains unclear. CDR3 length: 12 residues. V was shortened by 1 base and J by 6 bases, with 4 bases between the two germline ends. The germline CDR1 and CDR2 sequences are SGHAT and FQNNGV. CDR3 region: CASSLVFNEQFF. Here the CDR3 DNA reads TGTGCCAGCAGCTTAGTGTTCAATGAGCAGTTCTTC. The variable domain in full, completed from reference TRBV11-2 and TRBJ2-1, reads EAGVAQSPRYKIIEKRQSVAFWCNPISGHATLYWYQQILGQGPKLLIQFQNNGVVDDSQLPKDRFSAERLKGVDSTLKIQPAKLEDSAVYLCASSLVFNEQFFGPGTRLTVL.

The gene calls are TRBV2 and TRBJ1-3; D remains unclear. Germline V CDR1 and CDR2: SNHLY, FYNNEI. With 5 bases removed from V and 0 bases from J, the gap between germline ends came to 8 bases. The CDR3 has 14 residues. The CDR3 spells CASSSASSGNTIYF. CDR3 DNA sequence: TGTGCCAGCAGTTCTGCGAGCTCTGGAAACACCATATATTTT. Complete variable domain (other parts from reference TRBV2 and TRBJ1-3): EPEVTQTPSHQVTQMGQEVILRCVPISNHLYFYWYRQILGQKVEFLVSFYNNEISEKSEIFDDQFSVERPDGSNFTLKIRSTKLEDSAMYFCASSSASSGNTIYFGEGSWLTVV.

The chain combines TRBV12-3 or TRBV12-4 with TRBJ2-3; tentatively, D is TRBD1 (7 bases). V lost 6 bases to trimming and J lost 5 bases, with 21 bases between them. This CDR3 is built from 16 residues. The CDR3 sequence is CASSHGDRSGVDTQYF. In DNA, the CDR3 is TGTGCCAGCAGCCACGGGGACAGATCGGGGGTAGATACGCAGTATTTT.

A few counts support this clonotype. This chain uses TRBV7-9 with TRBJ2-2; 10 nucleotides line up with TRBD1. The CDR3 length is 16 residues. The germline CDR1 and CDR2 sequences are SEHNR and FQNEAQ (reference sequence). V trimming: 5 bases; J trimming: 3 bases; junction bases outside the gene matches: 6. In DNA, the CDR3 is TGTGCCAGCAGCCCGGGACAGGGGTTTTACACCGGGGAGCTGTTTTTT. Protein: CASSPGQGFYTGELFF.

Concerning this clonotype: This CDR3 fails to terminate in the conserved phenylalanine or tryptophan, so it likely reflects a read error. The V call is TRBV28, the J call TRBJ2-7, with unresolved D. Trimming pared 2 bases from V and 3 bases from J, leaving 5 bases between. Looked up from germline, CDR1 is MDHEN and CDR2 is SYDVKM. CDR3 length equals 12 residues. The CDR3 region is CASSLKDYEQYL. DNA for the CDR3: TGTGCCAGCAGTTTAAAGGACTACGAGCAGTACCTC.

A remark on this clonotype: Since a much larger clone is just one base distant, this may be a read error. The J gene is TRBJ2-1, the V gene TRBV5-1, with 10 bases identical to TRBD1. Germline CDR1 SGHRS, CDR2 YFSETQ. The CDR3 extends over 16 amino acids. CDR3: CASRLEGTGVGNEQFF. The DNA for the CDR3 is TGCGCCAGCAGATTGGAGGGGACAGGGGTAGGCAATGAGCAGTTCTTC.

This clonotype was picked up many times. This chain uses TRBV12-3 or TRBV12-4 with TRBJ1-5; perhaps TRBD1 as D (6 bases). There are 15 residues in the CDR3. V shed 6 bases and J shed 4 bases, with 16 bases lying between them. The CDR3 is CASRQTGVENQPQHF. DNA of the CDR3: TGTGCCAGCAGACAGACAGGTGTCGAAAATCAGCCCCAGCATTTT.

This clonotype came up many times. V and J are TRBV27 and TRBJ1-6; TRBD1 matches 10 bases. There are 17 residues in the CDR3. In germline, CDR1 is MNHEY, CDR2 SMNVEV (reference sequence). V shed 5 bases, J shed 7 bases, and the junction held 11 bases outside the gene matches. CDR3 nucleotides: TGTGCCAGCAGTGGGACCGGGACAGGGGAGTTCAATTCACCCCTCCACTTT. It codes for CASSGTGTGEFNSPLHF.